A selection of T cell receptor beta chains follows, all from one sample in a study of tumor-infiltrating lymphocytes in localized non-small cell lung cancer. Sequencing used immunoSEQ multiplex PCR; TCRdb keeps in-frame clones, though not all of them. The sample includes approximately 12,000 clones, under 70% of them seen just once. Sequencing was performed on lung tumor tissue. These receptors were taken from a human donor with non-small cell lung cancer. Each CDR3 is given with its conserved first and last residue. D genes are given only for firm matches. Clone size appears in some rows only: once, few, many, or a class for an expanded clone.

J gene | D gene | clone size | V gene | CDR3 protein | CDR3 DNA
TRBJ2-3 | - | - | TRBV5-6 | CASSWGSDTQYF | TGTGCCAGCAGCTGGGGCTCAGATACGCAGTATTTT
TRBJ2-7 | - | - | TRBV7-6 | CASSSSPGYEQYF | TGTGCCAGCAGCTCGTCCCCCGGGTACGAGCAGTACTTC
TRBJ1-2 | - | medium-sized | TRBV7-9 | CASSRVEISYGYTF | TGTGCCAGCAGCCGCGTCGAAATATCCTATGGCTACACCTTC
TRBJ2-1 | - | - | TRBV4-1 | CASSQDGPIREQFF | TGCGCCAGCAGCCAAGATGGGCCGATCCGTGAGCAGTTCTTC
TRBJ1-4 | - | - | TRBV27 | CASGLSAGREKLFF | TGTGCCAGCGGGCTTTCGGCAGGAAGAGAAAAACTGTTTTTT
TRBJ2-3 | TRBD2 | once | TRBV10-3 | CAISESLAGNTDTQYF | TGTGCCATCAGTGAATCGCTAGCGGGGAACACAGATACGCAGTATTTT
TRBJ1-4 | - | - | TRBV6-5 | CASSLGGGKLFF | TGTGCCAGCAGTCTGGGGGGGGGAAAACTGTTTTTT
TRBJ2-1 | - | - | TRBV7-3 | CASRRELGENEQFF | TGTGCCAGCAGACGGGAGTTGGGGGAGAATGAGCAGTTCTTC
TRBJ2-5 | - | - | TRBV5-6 | CASSPGGSQETQYF | TGTGCCAGCAGCCCTGGAGGGTCACAAGAGACCCAGTACTTC
TRBJ2-3 | - | - | TRBV4-1 | CASSQFAGSTDTQYF | TGCGCCAGCAGCCAATTTGCAGGGAGCACAGATACGCAGTATTTT
TRBJ2-7 | - | - | TRBV5-4 | CASSRGGQGMYEQYF | TGTGCCAGCAGCCGGGGGGGACAGGGTATGTACGAGCAGTACTTC
TRBJ2-3 | - | - | TRBV27 | CASRLAGLETDTQYF | TGTGCCAGCAGACTAGCCGGACTCGAGACAGATACGCAGTATTTT
TRBJ2-3 | - | - | TRBV5-1 | CASSLVQGSDTQYF | TGCGCCAGCAGCTTGGTCCAGGGGTCAGATACGCAGTATTTT
TRBJ2-1 | - | - | TRBV6-1 | CASKDWEGNNEQFF | TGTGCCAGCAAGGACTGGGAAGGGAACAATGAGCAGTTCTTC
TRBJ2-5 | TRBD1 | - | TRBV5-1 | CASSLGQGNEETQYF | TGCGCCAGCAGTCTGGGACAGGGGAACGAGGAGACCCAGTACTTC
TRBJ2-6 | - | few | TRBV19 | CASTTRAWVLTF | TGTGCCAGTACGACGCGGGCATGGGTCCTGACTTTC
TRBJ1-3 | - | - | TRBV19 | CATSMGLSGNTIYF | TGTGCCACCTCTATGGGCCTCTCTGGAAACACCATATATTTT
TRBJ2-3 | TRBD2 | - | TRBV5-8 | CATYSASGGATDTQYF | TGTGCCACATACTCGGCTAGCGGGGGTGCAACAGATACGCAGTATTTT
TRBJ2-3 | - | once | TRBV5-1 | CASSYDMVKWYF | TGCGCTAGCAGTTACGACATGGTCAAGTGGTATTTT
TRBJ2-2 | - | - | TRBV7-9 | CASSLLQGLDTGELFF | TGTGCCAGCAGCTTACTTCAGGGGCTAGACACCGGGGAGCTGTTTTTT
TRBJ2-1 | - | - | TRBV10-1 | CASKSAGGDEQFF | TGCGCCAGCAAAAGTGCAGGGGGGGATGAGCAGTTCTTC
TRBJ2-5 | - | - | TRBV14 | CASSQAWGLRRETQYF | TGTGCCAGCAGCCAAGCTTGGGGACTCCGGCGGGAGACCCAGTACTTC
TRBJ2-7 | TRBD2 | once | TRBV5-1 | CASSGPGGNEQYF | TGCGCCAGCAGCGGCCCGGGGGGGAACGAGCAGTACTTC
TRBJ2-5 | TRBD2 | - | TRBV7-9 | CASSLDRAGPQETQYF | TGTGCCAGCAGCTTAGACAGAGCGGGGCCGCAAGAGACCCAGTACTTC
TRBJ1-2 | - | - | TRBV7-2 | CASSLARGSYGYTF | TGTGCCAGCAGCTTAGCGCGCGGATCCTATGGCTACACCTTC
TRBJ1-5 | TRBD1 | - | TRBV4-1 | CASSLQNTGANQPQHF | TGCGCCAGCAGCCTCCAAAACACAGGGGCAAATCAGCCCCAGCATTTT
TRBJ1-5 | - | few | TRBV27 | CASSLAGRDNDQPQHF | TGTGCCAGCAGTTTAGCGGGCAGGGACAATGATCAGCCCCAGCATTTT
TRBJ2-1 | - | - | TRBV15 | CATSRVAHNEQFF | TGTGCCACCAGCAGGGTCGCCCACAATGAGCAGTTCTTC
TRBJ2-7 | TRBD1 | once | TRBV7-9 | CASSSQAMGDRAYEQYF | TGTGCCAGCAGCTCTCAAGCGATGGGGGACAGAGCCTACGAGCAGTACTTC
TRBJ1-4 | - | few | TRBV15 | CATSSGINEKLFF | TGTGCCACCAGCAGCGGGATCAATGAAAAACTGTTTTTT
TRBJ1-5 | TRBD1 | - | TRBV6-6 | CASSWGQPNQPQHF | TGTGCCAGCAGTTGGGGACAGCCCAATCAGCCCCAGCATTTT
TRBJ2-7 | - | - | TRBV7-9 | CASSLFGGTYEQYF | TGTGCCAGCAGCCTGTTTGGGGGGACCTACGAGCAGTACTTC
TRBJ2-1 | - | - | TRBV4-3 | CASSQDALTVGNEQFF | TGCGCCAGCAGCCAAGATGCCCTAACAGTCGGCAATGAGCAGTTCTTC
TRBJ2-7 | TRBD1 | few | TRBV10-1 | CASSGQGTYEQYF | TGCGCCAGCAGTGGACAGGGAACCTACGAGCAGTACTTC
TRBJ2-1 | - | - | TRBV5-1 | CASSLGGGGGYNEQFF | TGCGCCAGCAGCCTAGGAGGGGGGGGCGGCTACAATGAGCAGTTCTTC
TRBJ1-6 | - | - | TRBV11-2 | CASTGTGDSPLHF | TGTGCCAGCACCGGTACCGGGGATTCACCCCTCCACTTT
TRBJ1-4 | - | once | TRBV13 | CASKQAFHEKLFF | TGTGCCAGCAAACAGGCGTTTCATGAAAAACTGTTTTTT
TRBJ2-1 | - | - | TRBV18 | CASSSTGAYDEQFF | TGTGCCAGCTCATCGACGGGGGCCTACGATGAGCAGTTCTTC
TRBJ2-2 | - | medium-sized | TRBV7-2 | CASSSRGVGNTGELFF | TGTGCCAGCAGCTCCAGGGGCGTGGGGAACACCGGGGAGCTGTTTTTT
TRBJ2-5 | - | - | TRBV6-5 | CASSYAGTQETQYF | TGTGCCAGCAGTTACGCGGGGACACAAGAGACCCAGTACTTC
TRBJ1-1 | TRBD1 | medium-sized | TRBV27 | CASSLEGANTEAFF | TGTGCCAGCAGTTTAGAGGGGGCCAATACTGAAGCTTTCTTT